This T cell receptor beta chain is drawn from a study of T cells in Graves' hyperthyroidism and ophthalmopathy. Study details: Peripheral blood was collected at initial diagnosis, before any treatment. General observations from the study: Ophthalmopathy could be told apart from stable hyperthyroidism with a 13 V-J model. For ophthalmopathy, model prediction preceded onset by a median 6.5 months. Blood also contained most expanded thyroid clonotypes above 0.001.

This clonotype has a count of ten or more. As yet, its antigen is unknown. TCR beta CDR3 region amplification was performed from RNA transcripts. First-round RT-PCR with HTBI primers amplified the TCR CDR3 region. In TCRdb, the multiplex PCR reads were re-called with MiXCR into one record per CDR3 protein. The sample consists of approximately 620,000 distinct CDR3 sequences, roughly 15% of them appearing once. The germline V gene encodes CDR1 SGHTA and CDR2 FQGTGA. V gave up 5 bases and J gave up 2 bases; unmatched junction bases: 5. There are 16 residues in the CDR3. The V and J genes are TRBV7-3 and TRBJ2-1; 11 nucleotides align to TRBD2. The sequence was obtained from a middle-aged woman with Graves' ophthalmopathy. The sample was blood. The CDR3 DNA reads as TGTGCCAGCAGCAGGGTAGCGGGAGGGCCCTACAATGAGCAGTTCTTC. It encodes CASSRVAGGPYNEQFF.